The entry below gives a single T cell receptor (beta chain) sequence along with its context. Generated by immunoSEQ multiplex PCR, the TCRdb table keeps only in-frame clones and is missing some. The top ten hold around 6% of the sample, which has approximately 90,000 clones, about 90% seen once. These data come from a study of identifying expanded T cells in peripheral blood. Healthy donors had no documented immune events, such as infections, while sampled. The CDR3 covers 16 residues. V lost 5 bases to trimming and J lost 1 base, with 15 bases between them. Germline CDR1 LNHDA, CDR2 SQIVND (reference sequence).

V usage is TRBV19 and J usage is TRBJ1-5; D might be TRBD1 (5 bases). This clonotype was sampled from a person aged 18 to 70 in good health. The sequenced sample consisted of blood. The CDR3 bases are TGTGCCAGTAGTCAGCGGCAGGGAATAAGCAATCAGCCCCAGCATTTT. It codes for CASSQRQGISNQPQHF.